This entry describes one T cell receptor beta chain. This sample stems from a study of shared clonotypes between healthy human individuals. Whole-study context: Samples came from a couple of female and a few male donors aged 18 to 49.

Adult Caucasians living in Nashville, Tennessee made up all of the donors. Each unsorted sample relied on about 100 million PBMCs as its source of genomic DNA. The germline V gene encodes CDR1 SGHVS and CDR2 FQNEAQ. This CDR3 has 15 amino acids. V was clipped by 1 base and J by 0 bases, with 7 bases between them. TCRdb's table, derived via immunoSEQ multiplex PCR, lists solely in-frame clones and lacks some. The sample consists of a few hundred thousand clones, just over 75% of them appearing once. This receptor was identified in a woman aged 40 to 50 in good health. Some clones in this sample may be carry-over from other donors' samples. The sequenced sample was PBMCs. The J gene is TRBJ1-3, the V gene TRBV7-8, with no clear D. The CDR3 bases are TGTGCCAGCAGCTTAGATGGCCGCTCTGGAAACACCATATATTTT. It encodes CASSLDGRSGNTIYF.